The 14 T cell receptor beta chains reported below all come from one sample, sequenced in a study of T-cell reconstitution after alpha-beta-depleted transplantation in children (dated by TCRdb to about 2016). Receptors were amplified or captured by PCR. The instrument was an Illumina HiSeq 2500. Molecular barcoding was employed in the preparation of TCR libraries, with unique molecular identifiers being used to normalize TCRbeta repertoire quantification. Clones were called with MiXCR by TCRdb after fastp trimmed the public reads at Q25, and only in-frame beta chains were retained. Merged by CDR3 protein, the rows form single entries marked with the most common genes and DNA. The sample contains about 1,000,000 distinct CDR3 sequences, 25% to 30% of them found a single time. Of the sample, roughly 30% falls within the top ten clones. The sample's treatment or condition label, decoded: allogeneic hematopoietic cell transplantation with graft depleted of TCRalphabeta T cells and CD19 B cells.

The sample here was PBMCs, mostly from graft donor cells, taken 360 days after TCRalphabeta/CD19-depleted stem cell transplant. The receptors here all came from a boy under two years old who had a stem cell transplant for SCID, so the T cells may come from the graft donor.

This chain connects TRBV4-1 to TRBJ2-7; possible D gene TRBD2, 6 bases. Germline V gene sequence: CDR1 MGHRA, CDR2 YSYEKL. Trimming took off 4 bases at V and 3 bases at J, with 22 bases between the two ends. The CDR3 has 17 amino acids. The CDR3 spells CASSRSLDIPRGYEQYF. CDR3 nucleotides: TGCGCCAGCAGCCGTAGTCTCGACATCCCGCGGGGCTACGAGCAGTACTTC.

CDR3 amino acids: CASSRDRVAVGANVLTF. CDR3 DNA sequence: TGTGCCAGCAGTCGGGACAGGGTCGCCGTGGGGGCCAACGTCCTGACTTTC. The genes are TRBV4-2 and TRBJ2-6; 9 bases map to TRBD1. CDR1 is LGHNA and CDR2 is YNFKEQ in the germline V gene. The CDR3 totals 17 residues. J gave up 4 bases and V 6 bases, and 10 bases lay outside the gene matches.

This rearrangement joins TRBV12-3 or TRBV12-4 to TRBJ1-1; D is undetermined. This CDR3 contains 14 residues. Trimming removed 0 bases at V and 1 base at J, with 6 bases between. CDR3 sequence (DNA): TGTGCCAGCAGTTTAGCGATCCAGAACACTGAAGCTTTCTTT. It specifies CASSLAIQNTEAFF.

The chain links TRBV5-1 to TRBJ2-3; the D gene is possibly TRBD1 (6 bases). Germline CDR1 and CDR2: SGHRS and YFSETQ. V shed 0 bases and J shed 5 bases, with 13 bases lying between them. The CDR3 runs to 15 residues. CDR3 bases: TGCGCCAGCAGCTTGGGTCACAGGGATGTAGATACGCAGTATTTT. It translates to CASSLGHRDVDTQYF.

A few counts support this clonotype. The chain has TRBV5-1 and TRBJ2-1; a weak D match, TRBD1 (6 bases). The CDR3 has 16 residues. Trimming removed 1 base at V and 1 base at J, with 12 bases between. Germline V gene lookup returns CDR1 SGHRS and CDR2 YFSETQ. For the CDR3, the DNA is TGCGCCAGCAGCTTGTCTAAACAGGGATCCTACAATGAGCAGTTCTTC. This gives the protein CASSLSKQGSYNEQFF.

The rearrangement joins TRBV6-1 to TRBJ1-5; 7 bases agree with TRBD1. The trim removed 2 bases at V and 4 bases at J, leaving 5 bases unmatched. Germline V CDR1 and CDR2: MNHNS, SASEGT. This CDR3 is built from 15 residues. CDR3 in DNA: TGTGCCAGCAGTGAAAGGGACAGATTAAATCAGCCCCAGCATTTT. It codes for CASSERDRLNQPQHF.

There are a few counts of this clonotype. The chain joins TRBV12-3 or TRBV12-4 to TRBJ2-1, with D perhaps matching TRBD1 (6 bases). Trimming cost V 5 bases and J 8 bases, with 16 bases left between them. The length of the CDR3 is 14 residues. The CDR3 nucleotides read TGTGCCAGCAGTCAGGGGTTTGGCATGGATGAGCAGTTCTTC. Protein product: CASSQGFGMDEQFF.

The chain links TRBV9 to TRBJ1-5; D not resolved. This CDR3 has 13 residues. Looked up from germline, CDR1 is SGDLS and CDR2 is YYNGEE. The V end lost 0 bases, the J end lost 9 bases, and 10 bases lay between the germline ends. In nucleotides, the CDR3 is TGTGCCAGCAGCGTAGGCCTCGGAGGGCCCCAGCATTTT. Encoded protein: CASSVGLGGPQHF.

A few counts support this clonotype. V is TRBV29-1 and J is TRBJ2-7; 8 bases agree with TRBD1. The CDR3 is 15 residues long. Germline CDR1 SQVTM, CDR2 ANQGSEA. The V gene end was trimmed by 4 bases and the J gene end by 2 bases; junction bases not matched to a gene: 10. The CDR3 here is CSVVPRGRRTYEQYF. As DNA, the CDR3 is TGCAGCGTTGTCCCCAGGGGGCGCCGGACCTACGAGCAGTACTTC.

This chain links TRBV5-1 with TRBJ1-2, with 9 bases that match TRBD1. The CDR3 has 14 residues. Trimming removed 7 bases from V and 8 bases from J; junction bases left unmatched: 12. The germline gives CDR1 SGHRS, CDR2 YFSETQ. The CDR3 loop is CASGSETGGWGYTF. In DNA, the CDR3 is TGCGCCAGCGGCTCCGAGACAGGGGGTTGGGGCTACACCTTC. The whole variable domain, filled in from reference TRBV5-1 and TRBJ1-2, reads KAGVTQTPRYLIKTRGQQVTLSCSPISGHRSVSWYQQTPGQGLQFLFEYFSETQRNKGNFPGRFSGRQFSNSRSEMNVSTLELGDSALYLCASGSETGGWGYTFGSGTRLTVV.

The CDR3 sequence: CASSQDRLAGPDTQYF. The CDR3 nucleotides are TGCGCCAGCAGCCAAGACCGACTAGCGGGGCCAGATACGCAGTATTTT. The V call is TRBV4-3, the J call TRBJ2-3; 11 bases fit TRBD2. The CDR3 covers 16 residues. Germline V lookup: CDR1 LGHNA, CDR2 YSLEER. V was clipped by 0 bases and J by 4 bases; unmatched bases: 3.

This clonotype was observed a single time. V gene TRBV4-1 combines with J gene TRBJ2-7; 8 bases fit TRBD1. Per the germline V gene, CDR1 is MGHRA and CDR2 is YSYEKL. The CDR3 has 15 amino acids. Unmatched junction bases numbered 6, after V lost 3 bases and J lost 2 bases. Here the CDR3 DNA reads TGCGCCAGCAGCCACGGACAGGGAACTACCTACGAGCAGTACTTC. The encoded protein is CASSHGQGTTYEQYF.

The V gene is TRBV20-1, the J gene TRBJ2-5, with D unresolved. CDR1 DFQATT and CDR2 SNEGSKA come from the germline V gene (reference sequence). The CDR3 sequence is 13 residues long. Deletions cut 6 bases from V and 1 base from J, with 12 bases between. The CDR3, as DNA: TGCAGTGCCCGCGCCCTCCCCCAAGAGACCCAGTACTTC. It specifies CSARALPQETQYF.

This clonotype was counted only a few times. V usage is TRBV7-9 and J usage is TRBJ2-1, with 8 positions matching TRBD2. CDR3 length equals 14 residues. V lost 5 bases to trimming and J lost 5 bases; unmatched junction nucleotides: 5. Germline V lookup: CDR1 SEHNR, CDR2 FQNEAQ (reference sequence). This chain's CDR3 is CASSRGLADNEQFF. The CDR3, as DNA: TGTGCCAGCAGCCGCGGACTAGCCGACAATGAGCAGTTCTTC.